These 10 T cell receptor beta chains share one sample of origin, sequenced in a study of breast tumors, draining lymph nodes, adjacent tissues. The lymph nodes were axillary draining lymph nodes from breast cancer patients. TCRdb passed the multiplex PCR reads through MiXCR, listing each CDR3 protein once. This sample yields about 180,000 distinct CDR3 sequences, of which approximately 33% are seen a single time; 4.3% belongs to the top ten. The sequencing input was axillary lymph node tissue. These receptors all stem from a female donor with breast cancer. Some clones in this sample may be carry-over from other donors' samples.

In this sample, this clonotype turned up many times. In nucleotides, the CDR3 is TGCGCCAGCTTCGGACTAGCGGGAGGACGGGATCTACTGTATTTT. The encoded protein is CASFGLAGGRDLLYF. The chain employs TRBV5-1 and TRBJ2-3; 14 nucleotides line up with TRBD2. The CDR3 runs to 15 residues. Germline CDR1 SGHRS, CDR2 YFSETQ. The trim removed 7 bases at V and 14 bases at J, leaving 15 bases unmatched.

This clonotype was counted between two and nine times. The CDR3 here is CASSYSQGGFGDTQYF. The CDR3 coding sequence is TGTGCCAGCAGTTACTCTCAGGGAGGATTTGGAGATACGCAGTATTTT. V and J are TRBV6-5 and TRBJ2-3; tentative D call: TRBD2 (6 bases). V was pared by 0 bases and J by 5 bases, with 15 bases between. The CDR3 has 16 amino acids. Germline lookup yields CDR1 MNHEY and CDR2 SVGAGI.

In this sample, this clonotype turned up a few times. V is TRBV11-3 and J is TRBJ2-1; 7 bases are shared with TRBD2. Germline V gives CDR1 SGHNT, CDR2 YENEEA. CDR3 length: 16 residues. Trimming took 5 bases from V and 9 from J; bases not matched to a gene: 16. The chain's CDR3 is CASSPPHRPGGGEQFF. The CDR3 coding sequence is TGTGCCAGCAGCCCGCCACATAGACCGGGGGGTGGTGAGCAGTTCTTC.

This clonotype turned up a few times. A read error is possible here, since a much larger clone lies one base away. The final CDR3 position lacks the conserved phenylalanine or tryptophan, pointing to a likely read error. The V call is TRBV7-9, the J call TRBJ2-7, with 8 bases fitting TRBD2. The CDR3 extends over 14 amino acids. The germline CDR1 and CDR2 sequences are SEHNR and FQNEAQ (reference sequence). With V trimmed by 2 bases and J by 6 bases, 6 bases remained unmatched. The CDR3 nucleotides read TGTGCCAGCAGCTTAAGCGGGAGTTTCTCCGAGCAGTACCTC. Translating gives CASSLSGSFSEQYL.

Of note for this clonotype: A single base separates this from a much larger clone, so it may be a read error. The chain uses TRBV9 and TRBJ2-7, with 8 bases aligning to TRBD1. This CDR3 is built from 15 residues. In germline, CDR1 is SGDLS, CDR2 YYNGEE. CDR3 in amino acids: CAGSPGTGSSYEQYF. CDR3 nucleotide sequence: TGTGCCGGCAGCCCCGGGACAGGTAGCTCCTACGAGCAGTACTTC.

The table lists this clonotype with many counts. The gene calls are TRBV2 and TRBJ1-6; 10 positions agree with TRBD1. This CDR3 contains 14 residues. Unmatched junction bases numbered 4, after V lost 6 bases and J lost 8 bases. CDR1 is SNHLY and CDR2 is FYNNEI in the germline V gene. The CDR3 sequence is CASRPDRGDSPLHF. The CDR3 coding sequence is TGTGCCAGCAGACCGGACAGGGGGGATTCACCCCTCCACTTT.

Comment on this clonotype: This may be a read error, as it is one base from a much larger clone. V is TRBV7-2 and J is TRBJ1-2; 9 bases align to TRBD1. This CDR3 spans 15 amino acids. In germline, CDR1 is SGHTA, CDR2 FQGNSA. The CDR3 region is CASRVYRGQGYGYPF. The CDR3 DNA reads as TGTGCCAGCAGGGTGTACAGGGGGCAGGGCTATGGCTACCCCTTC.

CDR3 amino acids: CASSVAQGTEAFF. The CDR3 DNA reads TGTGCCAGCAGCGTGGCGCAGGGCACTGAAGCTTTCTTT. V is TRBV9 and J is TRBJ1-1, with D possibly being TRBD1 (5 bases). The CDR3 totals 13 residues. V was cut by 2 bases and J by 4 bases, with 9 bases left in between. Germline assignment: CDR1 SGDLS and CDR2 YYNGEE. Looking up the rest from reference TRBV9 and TRBJ1-1 gives the full variable domain: DSGVTQTPKHLITATGQRVTLRCSPRSGDLSVYWYQQSLDQGLQFLIQYYNGEERAKGNILERFSAQQFPDLHSELNLSSLELGDSALYFCASSVAQGTEAFFGQGTRLTVV.

This clonotype was counted between two and nine times. J is TRBJ1-2 and V is TRBV6-1; 10 bases fit TRBD1. The germline V gene has CDR1 MNHNS and CDR2 SASEGT. The CDR3 extends over 18 amino acids. V shed 4 bases, J shed 8 bases, and the junction held 19 bases outside the gene matches. CDR3 in amino acids: CASSGDRGAPLIQAGYTF. DNA of the CDR3: TGTGCCAGCAGTGGGGACAGGGGCGCACCCCTTATCCAAGCCGGCTACACCTTC.

The V and J genes are TRBV7-9 and TRBJ1-3; 8 bases match TRBD1. This CDR3 spans 14 amino acids. J lost 6 bases, V lost 5 bases, and 6 bases had no gene match. Germline lookup yields CDR1 SEHNR and CDR2 FQNEAQ (reference sequence). The CDR3 DNA sequence: TGTGCCAGCAGCCCGGGACAGGCTCAAAACACCATATATTTT. Encoded protein: CASSPGQAQNTIYF.